These 12 T cell receptor beta chains share one sample of origin, sequenced in a study of T cells in women clearing cervical HPV infection. Profiled with immunoSEQ multiplex PCR; TCRdb holds only in-frame clones, not every one. The repertoire table contains fewer than 50,000 clones. Sample: blood buffy coat. The receptor source for this set is a woman aged 18-70 years with a cervical HPV16 infection that either progressed to CIN3+ or cleared (not recorded which).

As for this clone: Read data end 3 residues before the CDR3 end; the end is taken from the germline J gene. The V call is TRBV11-2, the J call TRBJ2-3, with D hard to call. This CDR3 comprises 11 residues. The V gene's germline CDR1 is SGHAT and CDR2 FQNNGV. Deletions cut 7 bases from V and 7 bases from J, with 9 bases between. The CDR3 sequence is CASTSQNTQYF. The CDR3 DNA, read in part, is TGTGCCAGCACCTCGCAGAATACG. Combining the CDR3 with reference TRBV11-2 and TRBJ2-3 gives the whole variable domain EAGVAQSPRYKIIEKRQSVAFWCNPISGHATLYWYQQILGQGPKLLIQFQNNGVVDDSQLPKDRFSAERLKGVDSTLKIQPAKLEDSAVYLCASTSQNTQYFGPGTRLTVL.

On this clone itself: The sequence runs out 3 residues before the end of the CDR3; the remainder is reconstructed from the germline J gene. J is TRBJ2-2 and V is TRBV12-3 or TRBV12-4; TRBD1 matches at 11 bases. The CDR3 spans 15 residues. J gave up 7 bases and V 4 bases, and 5 bases lay outside the gene matches. This chain's CDR3 is CASSWTGGRGGELFF. CDR3 DNA, as far as it was read: TGTGCCAGCAGTTGGACAGGGGGCAGAGGCGGGGAG.

Worth noting for this clone: The read finishes 3 residues shy of the CDR3 end, and the germline J gene is used to complete it. The chain recombines TRBV18 with TRBJ2-7; D not certain. CDR1 and CDR2 (germline): KGHSH, LQKENI. V was cut by 6 bases and J by 1 base, with 4 bases left in between. The CDR3 covers 11 residues. The CDR3: CASSLSYEQYF. The part of the CDR3 DNA that was read is TGTGCCAGCTCCCTTTCCTACGAG.

As to this clone: The DNA ends 3 residues before the CDR3 does, and the rest of the CDR3 is filled in from the germline J gene. The rearrangement joins TRBV4-1 to TRBJ1-2, with D possibly TRBD1 on 5 matching bases. The germline gives CDR1 MGHRA, CDR2 YSYEKL. The CDR3 spans 16 residues. V was pared by 0 bases and J by 2 bases, with 13 bases between. The sequenced part of the CDR3 DNA is TGCGCCAGCAGCCAAGATTGGGGGGGAACCAACTATGGC. This gives the protein CASSQDWGGTNYG. The whole CDR3 is CASSQDWGGTNYGYTF.

Details on this clone: The CDR3 is cut off 3 residues early in the read; its end comes from the germline J gene. This chain uses TRBV4-1 with TRBJ2-3; 11 bases align to TRBD1. V lost 4 bases and J lost 2; bases outside the gene matches: 5. Germline CDR1 and CDR2: MGHRA and YSYEKL. The CDR3 has 16 amino acids. The CDR3 DNA, read in part, is TGCGCCAGCAGCCTTCGAGGACAGGGGGCCACAGATACG. As protein: CASSLRGQGATDT. The entire CDR3 protein is CASSLRGQGATDTQYF.

To note about this clone: The CDR3 extends 3 residues past the end of the read, so its final part is completed from the germline J gene. This sequence joins TRBV28 and TRBJ1-2, with 11 positions matching TRBD1. J was trimmed by 4 bases and V by 5 bases; bases with no gene match: 9. In germline, CDR1 is MDHEN, CDR2 SYDVKM. The CDR3 contains 16 residues. Partial CDR3 DNA: TGTGCCAGCAGTGAACCCGGGACAGGGGGTGTCTATGGC. Its protein is CASSEPGTGGVYG. The CDR3 reads in full as CASSEPGTGGVYGYTF.

Incomplete CDR3 DNA: TGTGCCAGCAGAGGGATAGCGGGAGCCAAAAACATT. Its protein product is CASRGIAGAKNI. The whole CDR3 sequence is CASRGIAGAKNIQYF. The V and J genes are TRBV11-2 and TRBJ2-4; 7 bases fit TRBD2. Coverage ceases 3 residues before the CDR3 finishes, and the germline J gene fills in the end. The CDR3 runs 15 residues. Germline V gene sequence: CDR1 SGHAT, CDR2 FQNNGV. The V segment lost 6 bases and the J segment 0 bases; nucleotides outside the gene matches: 5. Full variable domain (rest looked up from reference TRBV11-2 and TRBJ2-4): EAGVAQSPRYKIIEKRQSVAFWCNPISGHATLYWYQQILGQGPKLLIQFQNNGVVDDSQLPKDRFSAERLKGVDSTLKIQPAKLEDSAVYLCASRGIAGAKNIQYFGAGTRLSVL.

A word on this clone: The read ends 3 residues early relative to the CDR3; the germline J gene fills the gap. The chain uses TRBV20-1 and TRBJ1-5, with 8 bases that match TRBD1. V gave up 0 bases and J gave up 3 bases; unmatched junction bases: 4. This CDR3 contains 15 residues. Germline V lookup: CDR1 DFQATT, CDR2 SNEGSKA (reference sequence). The CDR3 loop is CSAREGQADNQPQHF. CDR3 bases read: TGCAGTGCTAGAGAGGGACAGGCTGACAATCAGCCC.

To note about this clone: The read gets to within 3 residues of the CDR3 end, and the germline J gene fills in the rest. This sequence joins TRBV30 and TRBJ2-2; the D gene is possibly TRBD1 (5 bases). The length of the CDR3 is 13 residues. CDR1 GTSNPN and CDR2 SVGIG come from the germline V gene (reference sequence). CDR3 DNA, as far as it was read: TGTGCCTGGAGCACAGGTGGAAGGGAAAAG. Its translation is CAWSTGGREK. The whole CDR3 sequence reads CAWSTGGREKLFF.

Of note for this clone: The read halts 3 residues ahead of the CDR3 end, with the missing end drawn from the germline J gene. This chain connects TRBV13 to TRBJ2-2, with 9 bases lining up with TRBD1. The CDR3 spans 18 residues. Trimming took 4 bases from V and 7 from J; bases not matched to a gene: 16. The germline gives CDR1 PRHDT, CDR2 FYEKMQ (reference sequence). The CDR3 bases that were read are TGTGCCAGCAGCTCCGAGGGACAGGGACGCGTTCAAGGCGGGGAG. Translated: CASSSEGQGRVQGGE. The CDR3 in its entirety is CASSSEGQGRVQGGELFF.

For this clone: From the germline J gene comes the end of the CDR3, since the read stops 3 residues before it. This chain joins TRBV7-9 and TRBJ1-4; TRBD1 matches at 8 bases. This CDR3 has 15 residues. Germline V lookup: CDR1 SEHNR, CDR2 FQNEAQ (reference sequence). V shed 2 bases, J shed 7 bases, and the junction held 6 bases outside the gene matches. CDR3 DNA, as far as it was read: TGTGCCAGCAGCTTAATCGGCAGGGGGCTTGAAAAA. This translates into CASSLIGRGLEK. The full CDR3 is CASSLIGRGLEKLFF.

For this clone: The CDR3 end falls 3 residues outside the read, so it is completed with the germline J gene. The rearrangement joins TRBV4-1 to TRBJ2-3; D perhaps matches TRBD2 (6 bases). The CDR3 covers 16 residues. The germline V gene encodes CDR1 MGHRA and CDR2 YSYEKL. Deletions cut 4 bases from V and 4 bases from J, with 18 bases between. CDR3 bases read: TGCGCCAGCAGCCTAGAGGGCCAGCGGGCCTCAGATACG. Its protein product is CASSLEGQRASDT. The whole CDR3 reads CASSLEGQRASDTQYF.